This T cell receptor (beta chain) was identified during a study of type 1 and type 2 diabetes patients. V was pared by 0 bases and J by 15 bases, with 5 bases of the junction left unmatched. The CDR3 spans 14 residues. CDR1 and CDR2 from the germline V gene are LGHNA and YNFKEQ. Genomic DNA was the PCR template. Multiplex PCR with 30 forward and 13 reverse primers amplified the TCR beta CDR3. TCRdb passed the multiplex PCR reads through MiXCR, listing each CDR3 protein once. The sample holds about 270,000 distinct CDR3 sequences, around 47% seen once. This clonotype came up once. The receptor was isolated from a young man with type 2 diabetes. Sequencing was carried out using peripheral blood mononuclear cells (PBMCs). The chain is built from TRBV4-2 and TRBJ1-6; 10 bases align to TRBD1. The CDR3 sequence: CASSQDRRDRGLHF. The CDR3 bases are TGTGCCAGCAGCCAAGACCGCCGGGACAGGGGCCTCCACTTT.